This entry lists 13 T cell receptor beta chains sequenced from one sample in a study of shared clonotypes between healthy human individuals. The table came from immunoSEQ multiplex PCR; TCRdb's copy has only in-frame clones and leaves some out. The table shows millions of clones, with around 90% occurring only once. Sequenced sample: naive CD4+ T cells sorted from blood. The sample's subset: CD45RA+ positively selected. The source of these receptors is a man aged 18 to 30 in good health.

The J gene is TRBJ2-5, the V gene TRBV7-2; 8 bases match TRBD1. The CDR3 has 15 residues. Germline V gene data show CDR1 as SGHTA and CDR2 as FQGNSA. V lost 8 bases to trimming and J lost 4 bases; unmatched junction nucleotides: 12. The CDR3 coding sequence is TGTGCCAGCCAGTTCACGACAGGGGTGGGAGAGACCCAGTACTTC. This translates into CASQFTTGVGETQYF.

Of note for this clone: The same CDR3 arises from other DNA sequences in this sample as well. V is TRBV5-4 and J is TRBJ1-5, with D uncertain. Trimming shortened V by 0 bases and J by 1 base, and 5 bases separated the two germline ends. From germline, CDR1 is SGHNT and CDR2 YYREEE (reference sequence). This CDR3 is 14 amino acids long. The CDR3 reads CASSLEGSNQPQHF. In DNA, the CDR3 is TGTGCCAGCAGCTTGGAGGGCAGCAATCAGCCCCAGCATTTT.

This clone was detected only once. V and J are TRBV18 and TRBJ1-4; 7 bases agree with TRBD1. Germline CDR1 KGHSH, CDR2 LQKENI. The V gene end was trimmed by 3 bases and the J gene end by 3 bases; junction bases not matched to a gene: 4. The CDR3 spans 15 residues. The CDR3 here is CASSPDRRANEKLFF. CDR3 sequence (DNA): TGTGCCAGCTCACCGGACAGGAGGGCTAATGAAAAACTGTTTTTT.

The chain joins TRBV11-2 to TRBJ2-4; the D call may be TRBD1 or TRBD2 (5 bases each). The V end lost 6 bases, the J end lost 5 bases, and 14 bases lay between the germline ends. Germline V CDR1 and CDR2: SGHAT, FQNNGV. CDR3 length: 14 amino acids. The DNA of the CDR3 is TGTGCCAGCAGGGCAGCTTGGGGACAAAACATTCAGTACTTC. It specifies CASRAAWGQNIQYF.

With regard to this clone: Germline is not matched at one junction end, which may reflect a read error. The gene calls are TRBV29-1 and TRBJ1-2; D is unclear. The germline CDR1 and CDR2 sequences are SQVTM and ANQGSEA. The CDR3 runs 12 residues. The CDR3 spells CSVEGGSYGYTF. As DNA, the CDR3 is TGCAGCGTCGAAGGTGGCAGCTATGGCTACACCTTC.

V and J are TRBV18 and TRBJ2-2; 9 bases fit TRBD1. The CDR3 is made up of 16 amino acids. With 1 base clipped from V and 4 bases from J, the junction kept 4 bases outside the gene matches. Per the germline V gene, CDR1 is KGHSH and CDR2 is LQKENI. DNA for the CDR3: TGTGCCAGCTCACCACTGGGACAGGGAGGCACCGGGGAGCTGTTTTTT. Amino acids: CASSPLGQGGTGELFF.

This chain links TRBV27 with TRBJ1-5; 8 bases map to TRBD1. Trimming cost V 6 bases and J 3 bases; bases outside gene matches: 13. The germline V gene has CDR1 MNHEY and CDR2 SMNVEV (reference sequence). The CDR3 runs to 17 residues. CDR3 bases: TGTGCCAGCAGCTCCGGGACAGGTAAAAGGAACAATCAGCCCCAGCATTTT. Translating it yields CASSSGTGKRNNQPQHF.

Of note for this clone: The same CDR3 can be traced to other DNA sequences in this sample. The J gene is TRBJ2-3, the V gene TRBV5-4; D might be TRBD1 (6 bases). V was cut by 0 bases and J by 2 bases, with 7 bases left in between. This CDR3 comprises 14 residues. Germline V gene lookup returns CDR1 SGHNT and CDR2 YYREEE (reference sequence). CDR3 DNA: TGTGCCAGCAGCTTGGGACAGGCCACAGATACGCAGTATTTT. Translated: CASSLGQATDTQYF.

The chain employs TRBV7-9 and TRBJ1-1; no firm D call. This CDR3 spans 13 amino acids. V was cut by 2 bases and J by 7 bases, with 11 bases left in between. The germline CDR1 and CDR2 sequences are SEHNR and FQNEAQ (reference sequence). CDR3 coding DNA: TGTGCCAGCAGCTTAATCGGAGCAGTTGAAGCTTTCTTT. Amino acids: CASSLIGAVEAFF.

The rearrangement uses TRBV6-5 and TRBJ2-1; TRBD2 is a possible D gene (7 bases). The CDR3 totals 15 residues. Trimming shortened V by 7 bases and J by 3 bases, and 16 bases separated the two germline ends. Germline assignment: CDR1 MNHEY and CDR2 SVGAGI. The CDR3 protein is CASTRGGPLYNEQFF. In DNA form, the CDR3 reads TGTGCCAGCACGAGGGGGGGCCCCCTCTACAATGAGCAGTTCTTC.

The chain carries TRBV16 and TRBJ1-1; weak D call: TRBD1 (6 bases). The V gene's germline CDR1 is KGHSY and CDR2 FQNENV. V lost 1 base and J 3 bases, leaving 12 bases between the germline ends. The CDR3 has 15 residues. CDR3 nucleotide sequence: TGTGCCAGCAGCCAATTACCGGGGGCAGACACTGAAGCTTTCTTT. Translated, it gives CASSQLPGADTEAFF.

This clone was seen only a few times. The chain couples TRBV30 to TRBJ1-6, with a tentative D call TRBD1 (5 bases). The germline V gene encodes CDR1 GTSNPN and CDR2 SVGIG (reference sequence). The CDR3 covers 14 residues. V was pared by 0 bases and J by 13 bases, with 16 bases between. The CDR3 DNA reads as TGTGCCTGGAGTGTACCAGACAGCCCTTCTCCCCTCCACTTT. It is translated as CAWSVPDSPSPLHF.

This clone appeared a single time. The genes are TRBV5-6 and TRBJ2-7, with 8 nucleotides matching TRBD1. Per germline, CDR1 SGHDT and CDR2 YYEEEE. The CDR3 contains 14 residues. V trimming: 2 bases; J trimming: 3 bases; junction bases outside the gene matches: 4. The CDR3 coding sequence is TGTGCCAGCAGCTTAAGGACAGGGAGCTACGAGCAGTACTTC. This encodes CASSLRTGSYEQYF.